The 9 T cell receptor beta chains below all came from one sample that was sequenced in a study of CD8 T cells in ankylosing spondylitis. Using its own MiXCR run on the 5' RACE reads, TCRdb lists one record per CDR3 protein. The repertoire includes approximately 240,000 distinct CDR3 sequences, 20% to 30% of them detected once, and roughly 0.6% sits in the top ten. Sequencing input: blood, either unsorted or a sorted T cell fraction (not recorded which). These receptors all stem from a male donor with ankylosing spondylitis or in good health (not recorded which).

At least ten counts were recorded for this clonotype. The genes are TRBV20-1 and TRBJ2-5; 15 positions agree with TRBD2. Trimming took 2 bases from V and 5 from J; bases not matched to a gene: 9. CDR3 length equals 17 residues. Germline V gene data show CDR1 as DFQATT and CDR2 as SNEGSKA (reference sequence). The CDR3 region is CSARKGTSGGYVETQYF. The CDR3 nucleotides are TGCAGTGCTAGAAAAGGGACTAGCGGGGGGTATGTCGAGACCCAGTACTTC.

This clonotype has more than one count but fewer than ten. The chain combines TRBV20-1 with TRBJ2-3; possible D gene TRBD2, 5 bases. V lost 6 bases and J lost 3, with 19 bases in between. The germline V gene has CDR1 DFQATT and CDR2 SNEGSKA (reference sequence). CDR3 length equals 15 residues. DNA of the CDR3: TGCAGTGCCAGGAGTGTGGCGGACTGGACAGATACGCAGTATTTT. It encodes CSARSVADWTDTQYF.

This clonotype was counted between two and nine times. The CDR3 loop reads CSARSGTVDSPLHF. CDR3 in DNA: TGCAGTGCTAGATCCGGGACAGTAGATTCACCCCTCCACTTT. This chain joins TRBV20-1 and TRBJ1-6, with 7 positions matching TRBD1. The CDR3 runs to 14 residues. V dropped 2 bases and J dropped 8; count of bases not matched to a gene: 6. Germline assignment: CDR1 DFQATT and CDR2 SNEGSKA (reference sequence).

The chain uses TRBV12-3 or TRBV12-4 and TRBJ2-7, with TRBD1 matching 10 bases. This CDR3 has 15 amino acids. V was pared by 1 base and J by 2 bases, with 2 bases of the junction left unmatched. The CDR3 sequence: CASSLVDRGAYEQYF. The CDR3 nucleotides are TGTGCCAGCAGTTTAGTGGACAGGGGGGCCTACGAGCAGTACTTC.

This clonotype was seen only a few times. The chain is built from TRBV20-1 and TRBJ2-5, with D perhaps being TRBD1 or TRBD2 (5 bases each). V was cut by 6 bases and J by 6 bases, with 14 bases left in between. The germline V gene encodes CDR1 DFQATT and CDR2 SNEGSKA (reference sequence). CDR3 length: 12 amino acids. The chain's CDR3 is CSARDLSKTQYF. CDR3 DNA sequence: TGCAGTGCCCGGGACCTATCTAAGACCCAGTACTTC.

The gene calls are TRBV2 and TRBJ2-3; TRBD2 matches 9 bases. V lost 5 bases to trimming and J lost 4 bases; unmatched junction nucleotides: 4. This CDR3 spans 14 amino acids. Per the germline V gene, CDR1 is SNHLY and CDR2 is FYNNEI. CDR3: CASSRGGGADTQYF. The CDR3 DNA reads TGTGCCAGCAGTCGCGGCGGGGGGGCAGATACGCAGTATTTT. The entire variable domain, with the rest obtained from reference TRBV2 and TRBJ2-3, is as follows: EPEVTQTPSHQVTQMGQEVILRCVPISNHLYFYWYRQILGQKVEFLVSFYNNEISEKSEIFDDQFSVERPDGSNFTLKIRSTKLEDSAMYFCASSRGGGADTQYFGPGTRLTVL.

This clonotype showed up many times. V gene TRBV20-1 combines with J gene TRBJ2-5; 7 bases are a match to TRBD1. There are 13 residues in the CDR3. Germline V CDR1 and CDR2: DFQATT, SNEGSKA (reference sequence). The junction had 10 bases not matched to a gene; V was cut back by 3 bases and J by 9 bases. This CDR3 is CSARMTGSWAQYF. In nucleotides, the CDR3 is TGCAGTGCTAGGATGACAGGGTCGTGGGCCCAGTACTTC.

The genes are TRBV24-1 and TRBJ2-1; TRBD2 matches 11 bases. The J segment lost 9 bases and the V segment lost 7 bases, leaving 10 bases of the junction unmatched. Germline values: CDR1 KGHDR, CDR2 SFDVKD. There are 15 residues in the CDR3. As DNA, the CDR3 is TGTGCCACCAGCCGTAGCGGGGGGGCGGGGGGTGAGCAGTTCTTC. Translation gives CATSRSGGAGGEQFF.

The gene calls are TRBV20-1 and TRBJ2-5; 7 bases are shared with TRBD2. The CDR3 consists of 12 residues. Germline CDR1 and CDR2: DFQATT and SNEGSKA (reference sequence). J lost 1 base, V lost 8 bases, and 4 bases had no gene match. CDR3 loop: CSLGGTQETQYF. The DNA of the CDR3 is TGCAGTCTGGGGGGGACCCAAGAGACCCAGTACTTC.